A single sample gave rise to the 14 T cell receptor beta chains below, sequenced in a study of circulating tumor DNA in untreated peripheral T-cell lymphoma. Here immunoSEQ multiplex PCR was the method, and the copy in TCRdb shows in-frame clones only, minus some. The sample holds about 2,700 clones, 60% to 65% seen once. The sequenced sample consisted of tumor tissue. The receptors were gathered from a human donor with peripheral T-cell lymphoma.

This chain uses TRBV7-2 with TRBJ2-5; D call uncertain. Germline V gives CDR1 SGHTA, CDR2 FQGNSA. The CDR3 extends over 13 amino acids. V was shortened by 8 bases and J by 1 base, with 11 bases between the two germline ends. CDR3 in DNA: TGTGCCAGCGCCCGACTGGGCCAAGAGACCCAGTACTTC. Protein sequence: CASARLGQETQYF.

V is TRBV14 and J is TRBJ2-5; 13 positions agree with TRBD2. This CDR3 comprises 20 residues. Germline V gene lookup returns CDR1 SGHDN and CDR2 FVKESK. Trimming removed 3 bases from V and 1 base from J; junction bases left unmatched: 14. CDR3 region: CASSHTTRLAGGSLQETQYF. Written as DNA, the CDR3 is TGTGCCAGCAGCCATACCACAAGACTAGCGGGGGGATCTCTCCAAGAGACCCAGTACTTC.

The chain recombines TRBV29-1 with TRBJ1-1; D is perhaps TRBD1 (5 bases). This CDR3 spans 14 amino acids. The germline V and J ends were trimmed by 6 bases and 3 bases, with 17 bases remaining between them. Per the germline V gene, CDR1 is SQVTM and CDR2 is ANQGSEA. For the CDR3, the DNA is TGCAGCGTCTCTCCGGGGGGTTCTTACACTGAAGCTTTCTTT. Translated: CSVSPGGSYTEAFF. The full variable domain, with the rest looked up from reference TRBV29-1 and TRBJ1-1, is SAVISQKPSRDICQRGTSLTIQCQVDSQVTMMFWYRQQPGQSLTLIATANQGSEATYESGFVIDKFPISRPNLTFSTLTVSNMSPEDSSIYLCSVSPGGSYTEAFFGQGTRLTVV.

A single count supports this clone. This chain links TRBV18 with TRBJ2-3; D gene uncertain. The germline gives CDR1 KGHSH, CDR2 LQKENI. This CDR3 is 13 amino acids long. With 2 bases removed from V and 4 bases from J, the gap between germline ends came to 7 bases. CDR3 sequence (DNA): TGTGCCAGCTCACCAGATGTTCCAGATACGCAGTATTTT. Translating it yields CASSPDVPDTQYF.

Only a few counts were recorded for this clone. This chain connects TRBV19 to TRBJ2-3; D is unresolved. V lost 1 base and J lost 3, with 8 bases in between. CDR1 LNHDA and CDR2 SQIVND come from the germline V gene (reference sequence). CDR3 size: 14 residues. The CDR3 DNA is TGTGCCAGTAGTATAGCGCTGGGGACAGATACGCAGTATTTT. Its protein is CASSIALGTDTQYF.

This rearrangement joins TRBV6-8 to TRBJ2-2, with TRBD1 identical over 9 bases. The germline CDR1 and CDR2 sequences are MNHGY and SAAAGT. V trimming: 6 bases; J trimming: 13 bases; junction bases outside the gene matches: 6. CDR3 length: 12 amino acids. The CDR3 spells CASRRTGAMLFF. CDR3 sequence (DNA): TGTGCCAGCAGGCGGACAGGGGCTATGCTGTTTTTT.

The rearrangement joins TRBV5-1 to TRBJ1-4, with D tentatively TRBD1 (5 bases). V lost 0 bases to trimming and J lost 3 bases, with 12 bases between them. CDR1 and CDR2 (germline): SGHRS, YFSETQ. This CDR3 has 16 residues. The CDR3 DNA reads as TGCGCCAGCAGCTTGGCCGGGGGATCGGCTAATGAAAAACTGTTTTTT. This gives the protein CASSLAGGSANEKLFF.

The gene calls are TRBV5-1 and TRBJ2-6; 7 bases fit TRBD1. The CDR3 is made up of 15 amino acids. Germline CDR1 SGHRS, CDR2 YFSETQ. V shed 3 bases, J shed 1 base, and the junction held 1 base outside the gene matches. CDR3 sequence: CASSSTGSGANVLTF. The CDR3, as DNA: TGCGCCAGCAGCTCGACAGGGTCTGGGGCCAACGTCCTGACTTTC.

This chain uses TRBV14 with TRBJ1-6; 8 bases agree with TRBD1. Germline CDR1 reads SGHDN; CDR2 reads FVKESK. This CDR3 spans 14 amino acids. The junction had 0 bases not matched to a gene; V was cut back by 0 bases and J by 8 bases. The CDR3 DNA follows: TGTGCCAGCAGCCAAGACAGGGGGCATTCACCCCTCCACTTT. This sequence encodes CASSQDRGHSPLHF.

J is TRBJ2-5 and V is TRBV5-1, with a possible D match to TRBD1 (6 bases). Deletions cut 2 bases from V and 2 bases from J, with 16 bases between. In germline, CDR1 is SGHRS, CDR2 YFSETQ. CDR3 length: 16 amino acids. The CDR3 region is CASSFVLGQIQETQYF. The CDR3, as DNA: TGCGCCAGCAGCTTCGTCCTAGGACAGATACAAGAGACCCAGTACTTC.

The CDR3 DNA follows: TGTGCCAGCAGCTTAGTGCTCGGGGGACCGAGCGGTCAGCCCCAGCATTTT. The encoded protein is CASSLVLGGPSGQPQHF. The rearrangement joins TRBV11-3 to TRBJ1-5, with D maybe TRBD1 (5 bases). With 1 base removed from V and 6 bases from J, the gap between germline ends came to 19 bases. From germline, CDR1 is SGHNT and CDR2 YENEEA. This CDR3 is built from 17 residues.

This clone is deemed medium-sized. The chain links TRBV30 to TRBJ2-1; perhaps TRBD2 as D (5 bases). V was pared by 0 bases and J by 7 bases, with 10 bases between. Germline V gives CDR1 GTSNPN, CDR2 SVGIG (reference sequence). This CDR3 is built from 13 residues. The DNA for the CDR3 is TGTGCCTGGAGTGTAACCCCGGGGAATGAGCAGTTCTTC. Amino acids: CAWSVTPGNEQFF.

The chain links TRBV6-8 to TRBJ1-3, with D maybe TRBD1 (6 bases). The CDR3 is made up of 16 amino acids. Germline CDR1 reads MNHGY; CDR2 reads SAAAGT. V was cut by 11 bases and J by 2 bases, with 22 bases left in between. The CDR3 here is CAGSTGTTLTGNTIYF. CDR3 bases: TGTGCCGGCTCAACCGGGACAACCTTGACTGGAAACACCATATATTTT.

CDR3 sequence reads: CASGLVAGAYYNEQFF. CDR3 bases: TGTGCTAGTGGTTTGGTAGCGGGGGCCTACTACAATGAGCAGTTCTTC. V is TRBV12-5 and J is TRBJ2-1, with 8 nucleotides matching TRBD2. The CDR3 is 16 amino acids. The ends lost 0 bases at V and 3 bases at J; junction bases unmatched: 4. Germline lookup yields CDR1 LGHNT and CDR2 FRNRAP.